A single T cell receptor (beta chain) is shown here with its context. Germline lookup yields CDR1 SGDLS and CDR2 YYNGEE. The ends lost 3 bases at V and 8 bases at J; junction bases unmatched: 13. CDR3 length equals 15 residues. This sample was taken from a study of T cell changes during pregnancy in multiple sclerosis. Sequencing was performed with immunoSEQ multiplex PCR; in TCRdb, only in-frame clones are kept and a portion is missing. The data hold around 110,000 clones, with under 95% observed a single time. The chain links TRBV9 to TRBJ1-2, with TRBD1 identical over 7 bases. This clonotype was sampled from a female donor with multiple sclerosis, enrolled in a pregnancy study. The specimen comprised peripheral blood, sampled after pregnancy. CDR3 loop: CASSGFPTGSRGYTF. CDR3 coding DNA: TGTGCCAGCAGCGGTTTCCCGACAGGGTCTAGGGGCTACACCTTC.